These 27 T cell receptor beta chains were sequenced from one sample in a study of cytomegalovirus exposure and HLA in healthy donors. A multiplex PCR was run with 60 Vbeta primers and 13 Jbeta primers. Clones were read by immunoSEQ multiplex PCR, and TCRdb kept only the in-frame ones, dropping some. This table has about 130,000 clones, around 83% appearing once. Sequencing was carried out using PBMCs. These receptors were obtained from a girl aged 2 to 9 in good health and CMV-seronegative.

This clone has a handful of counts. The V and J genes are TRBV7-9 and TRBJ1-5; D gene uncertain. The CDR3 length is 12 residues. V lost 3 bases and J 2 bases, leaving 2 bases between the germline ends. Looked up from germline, CDR1 is SEHNR and CDR2 is FQNEAQ (reference sequence). DNA for the CDR3: TGTGCCAGCAGCTTCGGCAATCAGCCCCAGCATTTT. As protein: CASSFGNQPQHF.

The V and J genes are TRBV30 and TRBJ1-1; the match to TRBD1 covers 7 bases. Germline V gives CDR1 GTSNPN, CDR2 SVGIG (reference sequence). This CDR3 is 14 amino acids long. After removal of 5 bases from V and 4 bases from J, the junction contained 10 bases not matched to a gene. The CDR3: CAWEAITGATEAFF. CDR3 sequence (DNA): TGTGCCTGGGAAGCAATAACAGGGGCCACTGAAGCTTTCTTT.

This clone has more than one count but fewer than ten. The V call is TRBV5-6, the J call TRBJ2-1, with a possible D match to TRBD1 (5 bases). Germline CDR1 reads SGHDT; CDR2 reads YYEEEE. The ends were cut back, 2 bases at V and 4 bases at J, with 10 bases in the middle. CDR3 length equals 14 residues. The chain's CDR3 is CASSFGATYNEQFF. As DNA, the CDR3 is TGTGCCAGCAGCTTTGGGGCGACATACAATGAGCAGTTCTTC.

This chain links TRBV27 with TRBJ2-1, with D unclear. The germline V and J ends were trimmed by 8 bases and 7 bases, with 9 bases remaining between them. CDR3 length: 11 amino acids. Germline values: CDR1 MNHEY, CDR2 SMNVEV (reference sequence). As DNA, the CDR3 is TGTGCCAGCGGGCAGCTAAATGAGCAGTTCTTC. Translating it yields CASGQLNEQFF.

The chain has TRBV28 and TRBJ1-1; D call uncertain. Germline CDR1 and CDR2: MDHEN and SYDVKM. V was cut by 3 bases and J by 4 bases, with 9 bases left in between. The CDR3 sequence is 13 residues long. The CDR3 loop reads CASSFAGSTEAFF. CDR3 DNA: TGTGCCAGCAGTTTTGCGGGCAGCACTGAAGCTTTCTTT.

CDR3 bases: TGTGCCAGCAGCCCAAGACAGCGTGTCTCTGGAAACACCATATATTTT. Protein sequence: CASSPRQRVSGNTIYF. The chain recombines TRBV5-8 with TRBJ1-3, with a weak D call TRBD1 (5 bases). The CDR3 consists of 16 residues. Germline loops: CDR1 SGHTS, CDR2 YDEGEE. V was trimmed by 4 bases and J by 0 bases, leaving 14 bases between them.

This chain links TRBV4-1 with TRBJ2-1; the D is unclear. The CDR3 consists of 14 residues. V was cut by 4 bases and J by 6 bases, with 13 bases left in between. Germline lookup yields CDR1 MGHRA and CDR2 YSYEKL. CDR3 nucleotides: TGCGCCAGCAGCCGACTCGGTTCTGTCAATGAGCAGTTCTTC. Translation gives CASSRLGSVNEQFF.

V gene TRBV4-1 combines with J gene TRBJ1-5; TRBD1 aligns across 7 bases. The CDR3 runs to 15 residues. Trimming removed 3 bases from V and 1 base from J; junction bases left unmatched: 3. The germline V gene encodes CDR1 MGHRA and CDR2 YSYEKL. CDR3 bases: TGCGCCAGCAGCCATAAGACAGGGAGCAATCAGCCCCAGCATTTT. It yields the protein CASSHKTGSNQPQHF.

The chain couples TRBV12-5 to TRBJ1-2; D gene ambiguous. Germline values: CDR1 LGHNT, CDR2 FRNRAP. CDR3 length equals 12 residues. V was trimmed by 4 bases and J by 8 bases, leaving 11 bases between them. This chain's CDR3 is CASGSAGTGYTF. The CDR3 region has the DNA TGTGCTAGTGGTTCCGCGGGTACAGGCTACACCTTC.

The V gene is TRBV30, the J gene TRBJ2-1; D is unresolved. Trimming took off 3 bases at V and 9 bases at J, with 9 bases between the two ends. The CDR3 is 11 amino acids. Looked up from germline, CDR1 is GTSNPN and CDR2 is SVGIG (reference sequence). The DNA for the CDR3 is TGTGCCTGGAGCGCCGGTGGTGAGCAGTTCTTC. Translated, it gives CAWSAGGEQFF.

This sequence joins TRBV12-2 and TRBJ1-1; no check of the table's D call, TRBD1, against the DNA was made. TRBV12-2 is a pseudogene segment. The CDR3 is made up of 14 amino acids. CDR3 region: CASRLARGGTEAFF. The CDR3 DNA is TGTGCAAGTCGCTTAGCCAGAGGGGGCACTGAAGCTTTCTTT.

The CDR3 DNA follows: TGTGCCAGCAGCTTGCGGGGGAGCAATGAGCAGTTCTTC. It translates to CASSLRGSNEQFF. The V call is TRBV5-4, the J call TRBJ2-1; D may be TRBD2 (6 bases). Germline V gene data show CDR1 as SGHNT and CDR2 as YYREEE (reference sequence). The CDR3 consists of 13 residues. V was pared by 1 base and J by 6 bases, with 8 bases between. The full variable domain, rest sourced from reference TRBV5-4 and TRBJ2-1, is ETGVTQSPTHLIKTRGQQVTLRCSSQSGHNTVSWYQQALGQGPQFIFQYYREEENGRGNFPPRFSGLQFPNYSSELNVNALELDDSALYLCASSLRGSNEQFFGPGTRLTVL.

The chain joins TRBV27 to TRBJ2-2; perhaps TRBD1 as D (7 bases). Trimming removed 0 bases at V and 5 bases at J, with 16 bases between. This CDR3 comprises 17 residues. CDR1 is MNHEY and CDR2 is SMNVEV in the germline V gene (reference sequence). This CDR3 reads CASSLSILTGRTGELFF. The CDR3 DNA sequence: TGTGCCAGCAGTTTATCTATACTGACAGGGAGGACCGGGGAGCTGTTTTTT.

This clone was observed once. This chain uses TRBV7-9 with TRBJ2-3; a weak D match, TRBD2 (5 bases). CDR1 and CDR2 (germline): SEHNR, FQNEAQ (reference sequence). CDR3 length: 15 residues. Between the trimmed V and J ends, which lost 5 bases and 2 bases, there was a span of 14 bases. The CDR3 DNA sequence: TGTGCCAGCAGCCCGCAAGCGGAATACACAGATACGCAGTATTTT. This gives the protein CASSPQAEYTDTQYF.

This clone was observed a few times. This rearrangement joins TRBV19 to TRBJ2-3; D is possibly TRBD1 (6 bases). The CDR3 loop spans 16 amino acids. Germline CDR1 and CDR2: LNHDA and SQIVND (reference sequence). V shed 4 bases and J shed 0 bases, with 14 bases lying between them. CDR3 amino acids: CASSRTGTHSTDTQYF. In DNA form, the CDR3 reads TGTGCCAGTAGTAGAACCGGGACACATAGCACAGATACGCAGTATTTT.

The chain couples TRBV14 to TRBJ2-7; D is unresolved. Germline V gene data show CDR1 as SGHDN and CDR2 as FVKESK. Trimming stripped 1 base from V and 9 bases from J, with 16 bases between. CDR3 size: 14 residues. CDR3 DNA: TGTGCCAGCAGCCAAGTTCGGGTAGACTCAGTGCAGTACTTC. Translated, it gives CASSQVRVDSVQYF.

J is TRBJ2-7 and V is TRBV27, with D possibly being TRBD2 (5 bases). Germline V gene sequence: CDR1 MNHEY, CDR2 SMNVEV (reference sequence). V was pared by 4 bases and J by 8 bases, with 12 bases between. The CDR3 covers 12 residues. CDR3 sequence: CASSSPLGQQYF. DNA for the CDR3: TGTGCCAGCAGTTCCCCACTAGGACAGCAGTACTTC.

V usage is TRBV9 and J usage is TRBJ2-3; 10 bases fit TRBD2. The CDR3 consists of 15 residues. V shed 2 bases, J shed 9 bases, and the junction held 9 bases outside the gene matches. CDR1 is SGDLS and CDR2 is YYNGEE in the germline V gene. CDR3 DNA sequence: TGTGCCAGCAGCGTTACAGCGGGAGGGCCCGGGACGCAGTATTTT. Protein product: CASSVTAGGPGTQYF.

This clone appeared once. The chain couples TRBV6-5 to TRBJ1-1; D possibly corresponds to TRBD1 (5 bases). The CDR3 totals 14 residues. V was cut by 11 bases and J by 0 bases, with 16 bases left in between. In germline, CDR1 is MNHEY, CDR2 SVGAGI. CDR3 residues: CAVGGRFMNTEAFF. The DNA of the CDR3 is TGTGCCGTCGGGGGGAGATTTATGAACACTGAAGCTTTCTTT.

This clone was counted only a few times. The V gene is TRBV9, the J gene TRBJ1-1, with D perhaps TRBD1 (6 bases). The germline gives CDR1 SGDLS, CDR2 YYNGEE. The CDR3 consists of 15 residues. V lost 3 bases to trimming and J lost 1 base, with 13 bases between them. Written as DNA, the CDR3 is TGTGCCAGCAGCGGACGGGGGGCGACGAACACTGAAGCTTTCTTT. Amino acid sequence: CASSGRGATNTEAFF.

For the CDR3, the DNA is TGTGCCTGGAGCCAGGGTTTCAGCAATCAGCCCCAGCATTTT. Encoded protein: CAWSQGFSNQPQHF. This chain connects TRBV30 to TRBJ1-5; tentative D call: TRBD1 (5 bases). The CDR3 loop spans 14 amino acids. Germline-derived CDR1 and CDR2 are GTSNPN and SVGIG (reference sequence). V lost 3 bases and J 1 base, leaving 10 bases between the germline ends.

The chain links TRBV5-4 to TRBJ2-3, with 7 bases aligning to TRBD2. The CDR3 contains 14 residues. V trimming: 9 bases; J trimming: 1 base; junction bases outside the gene matches: 8. Germline CDR1 reads SGHNT; CDR2 reads YYREEE (reference sequence). CDR3 loop: CAIPRGSGTDTQYF. DNA for the CDR3: TGTGCCATTCCACGCGGGAGCGGCACAGATACGCAGTATTTT.

This clone was recorded once. The chain joins TRBV11-3 to TRBJ2-3, with D perhaps TRBD1 (6 bases). From germline, CDR1 is SGHNT and CDR2 YENEEA. The CDR3 spans 15 residues. The V end was cut by 1 base, the J end by 1 base, with 9 bases between. The CDR3 spells CASSLGRGGTDTQYF. CDR3 bases: TGTGCCAGCAGCTTAGGCAGGGGAGGCACAGATACGCAGTATTTT.

There are a few counts of this clone. The rearrangement joins TRBV5-1 to TRBJ2-7; 9 nucleotides line up with TRBD1. CDR1 SGHRS and CDR2 YFSETQ come from the germline V gene. V lost 4 bases to trimming and J lost 4 bases; unmatched junction nucleotides: 9. The CDR3 sequence is 15 residues long. DNA of the CDR3: TGCGCCAGCAGCCCTGGACAGGGGACGTCTTACGAGCAGTACTTC. It yields the protein CASSPGQGTSYEQYF.

This clone turned up a few times. This chain uses TRBV7-9 with TRBJ1-4; perhaps TRBD1 as D (5 bases). V was pared by 3 bases and J by 0 bases, with 11 bases between. CDR1 and CDR2 (germline): SEHNR, FQNEAQ (reference sequence). The CDR3 has 16 amino acids. The CDR3 spells CASSFAGLATNEKLFF. The CDR3 nucleotides are TGTGCCAGCAGCTTCGCAGGGCTTGCAACTAATGAAAAACTGTTTTTT.

The V and J genes are TRBV6-5 and TRBJ2-1; 9 bases are shared with TRBD2. The CDR3 covers 15 residues. V dropped 3 bases and J dropped 8; count of bases not matched to a gene: 8. Germline assignment: CDR1 MNHEY and CDR2 SVGAGI. The CDR3 DNA is TGTGCCAGCAGTTATAGTGCGGGAGGGCAGGATGAGCAGTTCTTC. Its translation: CASSYSAGGQDEQFF.

This clone was found a few times. The J gene is TRBJ1-2, the V gene TRBV2, with D perhaps TRBD1 (6 bases). The CDR3 length is 14 residues. Germline V lookup: CDR1 SNHLY, CDR2 FYNNEI. Trimming stripped 7 bases from V and 7 bases from J, with 19 bases between. The CDR3 DNA sequence: TGTGCCAGCAAACCGGGACATGGAAAGGGTGGCTACACCTTC. It encodes CASKPGHGKGGYTF.